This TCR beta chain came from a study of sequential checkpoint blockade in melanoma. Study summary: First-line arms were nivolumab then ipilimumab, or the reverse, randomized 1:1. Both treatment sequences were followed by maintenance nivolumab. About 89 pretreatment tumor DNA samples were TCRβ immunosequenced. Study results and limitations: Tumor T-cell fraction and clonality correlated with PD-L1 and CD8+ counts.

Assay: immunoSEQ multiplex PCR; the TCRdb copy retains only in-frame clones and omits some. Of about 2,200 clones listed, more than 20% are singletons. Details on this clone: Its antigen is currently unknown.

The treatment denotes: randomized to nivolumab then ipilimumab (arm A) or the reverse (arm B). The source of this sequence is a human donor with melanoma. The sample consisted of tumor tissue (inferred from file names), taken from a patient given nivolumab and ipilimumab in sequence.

In DNA form, the CDR3 reads TGTGCCAGTAACCTCGGACAGGGCTTCGCTCAGCCCCAGCATTTT. Its translation: CASNLGQGFAQPQHF. V and J are TRBV19 and TRBJ1-5; the match to TRBD1 covers 8 bases. The germline V gene encodes CDR1 LNHDA and CDR2 SQIVND (reference sequence). This CDR3 comprises 15 residues. J was trimmed by 6 bases and V by 7 bases; bases with no gene match: 11.